This T cell receptor (beta chain) stems from a study of blood T cell repertoires in COVID-19. Study-wide context: Specimens from acute and convalescent COVID-19 originated in the United States, Italy and Spain. The cDNA or gDNA used as material had been derived from T cells, B-cell-depleted T cells, or PBMCs.

This table comes from immunoSEQ multiplex PCR, and its TCRdb copy is limited to in-frame clones, with some not included. This sample has about 68,000 clones; around 93% occur once, and the top ten carry 4.8%. The clonotype was recovered from an older woman with active COVID-19. Sequenced input: peripheral blood.

The CDR3 coding sequence is TGCGCCAGCAGCCAAGAGTGGGGAGGGCCCTACAATGAGCAGTTCTTC. It codes for CASSQEWGGPYNEQFF. The genes are TRBV4-1 and TRBJ2-1; 7 bases line up with TRBD2. V dropped 0 bases and J dropped 2; count of bases not matched to a gene: 4. The V gene's germline CDR1 is MGHRA and CDR2 YSYEKL. The CDR3 has 16 residues.